This entry is about one T cell receptor (beta chain). As yet, its antigen is unknown. This entry is derived from a study of cytomegalovirus exposure and HLA in healthy donors. Germline V CDR1 and CDR2: MNHEY, SMNVEV (reference sequence). Trimming took off 8 bases at V and 9 bases at J, with 11 bases between the two ends. This CDR3 is 12 amino acids long. Study conclusions and caveats: Both high specificity and high sensitivity reportedly marked the classifier's diagnosis of cytomegalovirus status. Across all donors, roughly uniform sequencing depth was an assumption of the presence/absence analyses.

The PCR made use of 60 Vbeta and 13 Jbeta primers. Data came from immunoSEQ multiplex PCR; TCRdb stores just in-frame clones and leaves some out. The sample includes about 160,000 clones, around 76% of them seen just once. The chain employs TRBV27 and TRBJ1-6; D is ambiguous. The clonotype was recovered from a man in his 60s in good health and CMV-seronegative. The sequenced sample was PBMCs. The CDR3 DNA reads TGTGCCAGCGGCCAGGCGTCTTCACCCCTCCACTTT. Amino acids: CASGQASSPLHF.